The clone carrying this TCR beta chain was seen a few times. Only in-frame clones appear in the TCRdb table, and some are missing; sequencing was by immunoSEQ multiplex PCR. Of 150,000 to 200,000 clones in the sample, 84% are singletons; the top ten hold roughly 7%. The V and J ends lost 0 bases and 8 bases respectively, with 8 bases between them. CDR3 length: 13 residues. The germline gives CDR1 SGHRS, CDR2 YFSETQ. This entry comes from a study of cytomegalovirus exposure and HLA in healthy donors. The sequence was collected from a man in his late teens or twenties in good health and CMV-seropositive. This chain joins TRBV5-1 and TRBJ1-4, with D possibly TRBD1 on 5 matching bases. Material: PBMCs. As DNA, the CDR3 is TGCGCCAGCAGCTTGGCTAAGGGGGAAAAACTGTTTTTT. This codes for CASSLAKGEKLFF.